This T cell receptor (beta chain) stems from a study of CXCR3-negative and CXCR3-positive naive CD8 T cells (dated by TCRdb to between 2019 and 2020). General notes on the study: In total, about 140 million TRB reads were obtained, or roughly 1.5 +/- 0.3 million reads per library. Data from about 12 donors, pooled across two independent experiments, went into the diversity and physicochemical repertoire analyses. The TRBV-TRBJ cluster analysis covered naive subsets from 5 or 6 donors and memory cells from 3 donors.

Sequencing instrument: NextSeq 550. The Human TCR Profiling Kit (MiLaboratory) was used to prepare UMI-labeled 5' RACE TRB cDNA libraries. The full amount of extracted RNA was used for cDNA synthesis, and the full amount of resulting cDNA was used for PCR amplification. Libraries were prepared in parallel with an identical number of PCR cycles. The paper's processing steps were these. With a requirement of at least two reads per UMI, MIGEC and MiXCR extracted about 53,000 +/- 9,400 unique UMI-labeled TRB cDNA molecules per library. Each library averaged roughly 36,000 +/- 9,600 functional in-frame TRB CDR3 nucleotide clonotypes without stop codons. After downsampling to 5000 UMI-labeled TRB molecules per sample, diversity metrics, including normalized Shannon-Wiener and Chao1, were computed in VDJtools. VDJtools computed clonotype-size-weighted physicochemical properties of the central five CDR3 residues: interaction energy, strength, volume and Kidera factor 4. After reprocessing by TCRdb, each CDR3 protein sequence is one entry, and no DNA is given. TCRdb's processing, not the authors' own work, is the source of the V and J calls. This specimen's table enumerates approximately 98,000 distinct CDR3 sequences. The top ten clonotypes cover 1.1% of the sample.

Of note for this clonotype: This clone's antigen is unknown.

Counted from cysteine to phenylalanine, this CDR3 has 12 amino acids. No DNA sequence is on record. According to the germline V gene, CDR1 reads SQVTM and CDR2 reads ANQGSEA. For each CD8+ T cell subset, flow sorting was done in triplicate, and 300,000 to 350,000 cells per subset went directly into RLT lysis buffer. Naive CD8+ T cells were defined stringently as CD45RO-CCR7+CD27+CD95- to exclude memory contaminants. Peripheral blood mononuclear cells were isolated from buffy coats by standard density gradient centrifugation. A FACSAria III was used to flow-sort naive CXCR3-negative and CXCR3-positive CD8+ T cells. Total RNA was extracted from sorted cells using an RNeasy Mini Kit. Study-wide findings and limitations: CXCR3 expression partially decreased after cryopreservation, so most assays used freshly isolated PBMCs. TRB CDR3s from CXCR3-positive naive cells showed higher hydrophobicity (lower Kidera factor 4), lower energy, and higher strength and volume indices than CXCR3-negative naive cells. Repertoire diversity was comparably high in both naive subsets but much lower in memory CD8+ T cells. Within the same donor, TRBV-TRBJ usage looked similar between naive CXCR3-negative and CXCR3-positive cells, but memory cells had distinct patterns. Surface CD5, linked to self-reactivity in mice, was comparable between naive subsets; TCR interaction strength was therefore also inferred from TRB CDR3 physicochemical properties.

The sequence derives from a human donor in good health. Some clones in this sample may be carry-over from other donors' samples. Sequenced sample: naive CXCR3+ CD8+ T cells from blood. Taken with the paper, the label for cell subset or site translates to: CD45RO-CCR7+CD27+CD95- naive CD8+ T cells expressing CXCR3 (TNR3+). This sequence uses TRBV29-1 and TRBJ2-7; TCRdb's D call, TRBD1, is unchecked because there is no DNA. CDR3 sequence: CSVRDRDYEQYF.